These 8 T cell receptor beta chains share one sample of origin, sequenced in a study of blood T cell repertoires in COVID-19. Repertoires were generated with immunoSEQ multiplex PCR, while TCRdb's copy carries only in-frame clones and drops some. The data hold fewer than 500,000 clones, with roughly 90% observed a single time. The source material was PBMCs or T cells enriched from blood (not recorded which). The receptors stem from a woman younger than 35 who had recovered from COVID-19.

The gene calls are TRBV6-6 and TRBJ2-7; TRBD1 is a possible D gene (6 bases). The CDR3 runs 13 residues. Germline CDR1 and CDR2: MNHNY and SVGAGI (reference sequence). The ends were cut back, 11 bases at V and 2 bases at J, with 16 bases in the middle. The CDR3 loop is CASHPRDTYEQYF. The CDR3, as DNA: TGTGCCTCCCATCCTCGGGACACCTACGAGCAGTACTTC.

The chain joins TRBV2 to TRBJ2-5; 10 nucleotides line up with TRBD2. Trimming took 6 bases from V and 5 from J; bases not matched to a gene: 9. Germline CDR1 SNHLY, CDR2 FYNNEI. This CDR3 has 15 residues. The CDR3 spells CASRALAGGGETQYF. For the CDR3, the DNA is TGTGCCAGCAGAGCTTTAGCGGGGGGAGGGGAGACCCAGTACTTC.

This clone was detected once. The chain joins TRBV7-2 to TRBJ2-2; 7 bases align to TRBD2. In germline, CDR1 is SGHTA, CDR2 FQGNSA. J was trimmed by 4 bases and V by 0 bases; bases with no gene match: 5. CDR3 size: 16 residues. As DNA, the CDR3 is TGTGCCAGCAGCTTAGCGCGGGCGGGGGTCACCGGGGAGCTGTTTTTT. Its translation is CASSLARAGVTGELFF.

J is TRBJ2-2 and V is TRBV5-1; D is unresolved. The CDR3 covers 15 residues. V lost 0 bases and J lost 3, with 9 bases in between. From germline, CDR1 is SGHRS and CDR2 YFSETQ. CDR3 sequence (DNA): TGCGCCAGCAGCTTGGATGTCCCGGACACCGGGGAGCTGTTTTTT. It codes for CASSLDVPDTGELFF.

The J gene is TRBJ2-1, the V gene TRBV3-1 (or the pseudogene TRBV3-2); 7 nucleotides line up with TRBD2. Germline loops: CDR1 LGHDT, CDR2 YNNKEL (reference sequence). V shed 1 base, J shed 6 bases, and the junction held 6 bases outside the gene matches. The CDR3 extends over 15 amino acids. CDR3: CASSQGRGISNEQFF. The DNA for the CDR3 is TGTGCCAGCAGCCAAGGGCGGGGGATTAGCAATGAGCAGTTCTTC.

This chain links TRBV10-3 with TRBJ1-2; a weak D match, TRBD1 (5 bases). V was pared by 2 bases and J by 4 bases, with 11 bases between. This CDR3 has 14 residues. Germline V gene lookup returns CDR1 ENHRY and CDR2 SYGVKD. CDR3 amino acids: CAISEIGGTYGYTF. CDR3 in DNA: TGTGCCATCAGTGAGATTGGGGGGACCTATGGCTACACCTTC.

This chain joins TRBV29-1 and TRBJ2-7; D remains unclear. Germline CDR1 reads SQVTM; CDR2 reads ANQGSEA. CDR3 size: 13 residues. V gave up 4 bases and J gave up 0 bases, with 10 bases separating them. CDR3 in DNA: TGCAGCGTTGGAACAGCTAACTCCTACGAGCAGTACTTC. Protein: CSVGTANSYEQYF.

The chain uses TRBV27 and TRBJ1-2; the match to TRBD1 covers 7 bases. The CDR3 consists of 13 residues. V dropped 2 bases and J dropped 7; count of bases not matched to a gene: 4. Germline V CDR1 and CDR2: MNHEY, SMNVEV (reference sequence). For the CDR3, the DNA is TGTGCCAGCAGTTTAAGACAGGGTACTGGCTACACCTTC. Protein: CASSLRQGTGYTF.